This T cell receptor (beta chain) was sequenced during a study of regulatory T cells in long-lasting Graves disease. In building TCR beta libraries, iRepertoire HTBI primers were used together with Arm-PCR of CDR3 regions. TCRdb re-analysed the multiplex PCR reads in MiXCR, keeping a single row per CDR3 protein. The data contain about 560,000 distinct CDR3 sequences, about 16% of them singletons. As regards this clonotype: What it binds is unknown.

CDR3 length equals 14 residues. Germline trimming cut 6 bases from V and 1 base from J; bases unmatched to any gene: 3. CDR1 ENHRY and CDR2 SYGVKD come from the germline V gene. Documented time point: newly diagnosed GD, antithyroid drugs for less than 3 months. PBMC RNA was the source of the TCR library. Those enrolled as patients came out of an endocrinology department in Xi'an, China. Broader study findings: Thyroid tissue was not sampled; only peripheral blood was. Repertoires from persistent disease leaned toward TRBV28, TRBJ1-2 and TRBJ2-5.

This sample was shared with a second study, whose subject was T cells in Graves' hyperthyroidism and ophthalmopathy.

Material: peripheral blood mononuclear cells (PBMCs), obtained at new diagnosis, from a patient treated with antithyroid drugs. This clonotype was sampled from a man aged 18 to 29 with Graves disease. J is TRBJ1-3 and V is TRBV10-3; 7 bases agree with TRBD1. CDR3 DNA: TGTGCCATCAGGGGACAGCTATCTGGAAACACCATATATTTT. Protein: CAIRGQLSGNTIYF.